This T cell receptor (beta chain) was sequenced in a study of patients and donors after allogeneic stem cell transplantation. TCRdb re-derived calls from the RT-PCR reads in MiXCR, one entry per CDR3 protein. The top ten hold 11% of the sample, which has roughly 250,000 distinct CDR3 sequences, 11% to 15% seen once. Germline lookup yields CDR1 MNHNS and CDR2 SASEGT. This CDR3 is 14 amino acids long. Trimming removed 7 bases from V and 3 bases from J; junction bases left unmatched: 4. In this sample, this clonotype turned up a few times. V and J are TRBV6-1 and TRBJ2-3; 10 bases map to TRBD2. The clonotype comes from a human donor who was either an allogeneic HSCT recipient or a stem cell or donor lymphocyte infusion donor (not recorded which). It is not recorded whose cells these are; they may come from a transplant donor. The specimen was blood, either unsorted or a sorted T cell fraction (not recorded which). CDR3 amino acids: CASTPSGRTDTQYF. The CDR3 DNA is TGTGCCAGCACTCCTAGCGGGAGAACAGATACGCAGTATTTT.